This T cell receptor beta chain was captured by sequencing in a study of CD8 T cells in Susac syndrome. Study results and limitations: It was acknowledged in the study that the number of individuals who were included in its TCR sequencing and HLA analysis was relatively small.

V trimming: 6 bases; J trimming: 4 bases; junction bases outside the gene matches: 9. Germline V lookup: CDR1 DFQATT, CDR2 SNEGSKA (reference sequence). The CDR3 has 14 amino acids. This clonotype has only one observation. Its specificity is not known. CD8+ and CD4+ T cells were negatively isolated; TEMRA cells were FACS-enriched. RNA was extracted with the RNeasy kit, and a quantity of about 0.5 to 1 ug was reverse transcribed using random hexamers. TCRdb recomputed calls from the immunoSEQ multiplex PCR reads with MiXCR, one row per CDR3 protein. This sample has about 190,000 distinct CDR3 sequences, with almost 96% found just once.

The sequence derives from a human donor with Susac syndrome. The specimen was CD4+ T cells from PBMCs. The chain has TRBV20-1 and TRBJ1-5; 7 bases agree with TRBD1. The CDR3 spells CSAGRTGRNQPQHF. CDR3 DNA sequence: TGCAGTGCGGGACGGACAGGTCGAAATCAGCCCCAGCATTTT.